The present T cell receptor (beta chain) was sequenced within a study of molecular identifiers for immune sequencing clone quantification. Study conclusions and caveats: For highly expanded clones, sizes could be underestimated when identical TCR molecules share a barcode.

This clonotype showed up many times. Antigen: not known. Investigators produced naive CD8 libraries from about 19,000 to 1,100,000 sorted cells, drawing on 10%, 30% or 50% RNA. One entry per CDR3 protein, called by TCRdb with MiXCR from the PCR reads. The sample contains approximately 550,000 distinct CDR3 sequences, about 26% of which appear only once. Material for sequencing was naive CD8+ T cells from blood, with Jurkat cell RNA spiked in. Subset indicated: FACS-sorted CD8+CD4-CCR7+CD45RA+ naive T cells. The source of this sequence is a human donor in good health. Some libraries in this study had Jurkat cell RNA spiked in.

Here the CDR3 DNA reads TGTGCCAGCAGTAATGTCAGGGAAGGTTCACCCCTCCACTTT. Protein sequence: CASSNVREGSPLHF. This chain uses TRBV28 with TRBJ1-6, with D possibly being TRBD1 (5 bases). Germline V gene lookup returns CDR1 MDHEN and CDR2 SYDVKM. The CDR3 is 14 residues long. V was cut by 5 bases and J by 9 bases, with 14 bases left in between.